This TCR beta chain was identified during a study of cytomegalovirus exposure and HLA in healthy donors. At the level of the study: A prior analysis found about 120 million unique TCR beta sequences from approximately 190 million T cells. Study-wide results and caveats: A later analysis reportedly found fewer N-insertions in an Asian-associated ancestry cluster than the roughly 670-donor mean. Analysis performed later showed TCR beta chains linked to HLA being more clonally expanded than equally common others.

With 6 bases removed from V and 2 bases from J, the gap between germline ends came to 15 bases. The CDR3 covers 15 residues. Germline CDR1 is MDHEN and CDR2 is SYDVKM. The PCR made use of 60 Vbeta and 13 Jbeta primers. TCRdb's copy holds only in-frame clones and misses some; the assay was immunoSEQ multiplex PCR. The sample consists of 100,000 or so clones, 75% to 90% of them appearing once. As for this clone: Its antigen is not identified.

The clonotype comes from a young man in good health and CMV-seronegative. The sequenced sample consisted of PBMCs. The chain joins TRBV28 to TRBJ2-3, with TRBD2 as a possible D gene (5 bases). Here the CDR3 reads CASSRLRGPTDTQYF. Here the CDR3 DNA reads TGTGCCAGCAGCCGACTCCGGGGTCCCACAGATACGCAGTATTTT.